This TCR beta chain derives from a study of CD8 T cells in Susac syndrome. RNA, at about 0.45 to 1 ug, was reverse transcribed with random hexamers. Multiplex immunoSEQ PCR targeted 54 Vbeta and 13 Jbeta TCR beta segments. TCRdb re-called the immunoSEQ multiplex PCR reads with MiXCR, one entry per CDR3 protein. The sample has roughly 120,000 distinct CDR3 sequences; just over 90% are singletons. Trimming at V came to 4 bases and at J to 2 bases, leaving 10 bases not matched to a gene. This CDR3 spans 16 amino acids. The germline V gene has CDR1 SGHRS and CDR2 YFSETQ. This sequence joins TRBV5-1 and TRBJ1-1; TRBD1 matches at 8 bases. Sample: CD8+ T cells from PBMCs. The sequence was obtained from a human donor with multiple sclerosis. In nucleotides, the CDR3 is TGCGCCAGCAGCCCAACCATGACAGGGGTCAACACTGAAGCTTTCTTT. It encodes CASSPTMTGVNTEAFF.